One sample yielded the 21 T cell receptor beta chains listed below, sequenced in a study of T cell changes during pregnancy in multiple sclerosis (dated by TCRdb to about 2019). To prepare the library, the immunoSEQ multiplex PCR assay was applied. TCRdb's version of the immuneACCESS table is confined to in-frame rearrangements and falls short of the full clone set. An unresolved V gene accounts for under half of the shortfall where checked; the remainder is of unknown origin. In all, the sample holds 95,000 to 110,000 clones, and about 90% of those were seen once. The top ten clonotypes cover more than 0.85% of the sample. The sample consisted of peripheral blood, taken after pregnancy. Source of these receptors: a female donor with multiple sclerosis, enrolled in a pregnancy study.

The V gene is TRBV5-4, the J gene TRBJ1-1; D is possibly TRBD1 (5 bases). Germline V gene sequence: CDR1 SGHNT, CDR2 YYREEE (reference sequence). The CDR3 loop spans 13 amino acids. The V end was cut by 4 bases, the J end by 1 base, with 8 bases between. The CDR3 sequence: CASSIGENTEAFF. The CDR3 DNA is TGTGCCAGCAGCATAGGGGAGAACACTGAAGCTTTCTTT. The whole variable domain, remainder taken from reference TRBV5-4 and TRBJ1-1, is ETGVTQSPTHLIKTRGQQVTLRCSSQSGHNTVSWYQQALGQGPQFIFQYYREEENGRGNFPPRFSGLQFPNYSSELNVNALELDDSALYLCASSIGENTEAFFGQGTRLTVV.

This clone was detected only once. The chain has TRBV25-1 and TRBJ2-1, with TRBD1 matching 7 bases. Germline V gene data show CDR1 as MGHDK and CDR2 as SYGVNS. The V and J ends lost 7 bases and 5 bases, in that order; junction bases with no gene match: 14. The CDR3 totals 16 residues. The CDR3, as DNA: TGTGCCAGCACTCGAAAAGGGGCCAGGGGGAACAATGAGCAGTTCTTC. It encodes CASTRKGARGNNEQFF. Variable domain in full (rest from reference TRBV25-1 and TRBJ2-1): EADIYQTPRYLVIGTGKKITLECSQTMGHDKMYWYQQDPGMELHLIHYSYGVNSTEKGDLSSESTVSRIRTEHFPLTLESARPSHTSQYLCASTRKGARGNNEQFFGPGTRLTVL.

The chain is built from TRBV25-1 and TRBJ1-5; 9 bases fit TRBD1. The CDR3 length is 14 residues. From germline, CDR1 is MGHDK and CDR2 SYGVNS. V dropped 1 base and J dropped 8; count of bases not matched to a gene: 3. The CDR3: CASSESGTGKPQHF. DNA of the CDR3: TGTGCCAGCAGTGAATCCGGGACAGGGAAGCCCCAGCATTTT.

The genes are TRBV18 and TRBJ1-1; D may be TRBD1 (5 bases). The V end lost 4 bases, the J end lost 4 bases, and 16 bases lay between the germline ends. CDR3 length: 15 residues. Germline loops: CDR1 KGHSH, CDR2 LQKENI. The CDR3 DNA reads as TGTGCCAGCTCACTGGATGTAACGGGGGGCACTGAAGCTTTCTTT. The encoded protein is CASSLDVTGGTEAFF.

The rearrangement uses TRBV7-9 and TRBJ1-5, with D perhaps TRBD1 (5 bases). The CDR3 runs 12 residues. V shed 5 bases and J shed 10 bases, with 12 bases lying between them. The V gene's germline CDR1 is SEHNR and CDR2 FQNEAQ (reference sequence). The CDR3 protein is CASSPYTGPQHF. CDR3 nucleotide sequence: TGTGCCAGCAGCCCATACACAGGACCCCAGCATTTT.

The V call is TRBV5-4, the J call TRBJ2-7; unclear D gene. This CDR3 region has 15 residues. CDR1 is SGHNT, CDR2 YYREEE, per germline (reference sequence). V was clipped by 5 bases and J by 0 bases, with 15 bases between them. The CDR3: CASREDVQASYEQYF. CDR3 bases: TGTGCCAGCAGAGAAGACGTCCAGGCCTCCTACGAGCAGTACTTC.

This chain connects TRBV2 to TRBJ2-2; TRBD1 agrees at 8 bases. With V trimmed by 6 bases and J by 8 bases, 8 bases remained unmatched. The CDR3 length is 14 residues. Germline loops: CDR1 SNHLY, CDR2 FYNNEI. CDR3 sequence: CASRGRGRWGELFF. The CDR3 coding sequence is TGTGCCAGCAGGGGCAGGGGGCGTTGGGGGGAGCTGTTTTTT. The variable domain in full, completed from reference TRBV2 and TRBJ2-2, reads EPEVTQTPSHQVTQMGQEVILRCVPISNHLYFYWYRQILGQKVEFLVSFYNNEISEKSEIFDDQFSVERPDGSNFTLKIRSTKLEDSAMYFCASRGRGRWGELFFGEGSRLTVL.

This chain joins TRBV5-1 and TRBJ2-1; TRBD2 aligns across 11 bases. From germline, CDR1 is SGHRS and CDR2 YFSETQ. Losses at the gene ends were 2 bases for V and 4 bases for J; bases not matched to a gene: 5. The CDR3 is 16 residues long. The CDR3 coding sequence is TGCGCCAGCAGCTTTCCGGGACTAGCGGCTTACAATGAGCAGTTCTTC. Amino acids: CASSFPGLAAYNEQFF.

The chain employs TRBV28 and TRBJ2-7, with D maybe TRBD1 (5 bases). The germline gives CDR1 MDHEN, CDR2 SYDVKM. The V gene lost 2 bases and the J gene lost 3 bases, with 11 bases spanning the gap. CDR3 length equals 14 residues. CDR3 in amino acids: CASSLQGRVYEQYF. The CDR3 region has the DNA TGTGCCAGCAGTTTACAGGGCCGGGTCTACGAGCAGTACTTC.

V gene TRBV27 combines with J gene TRBJ2-1; 10 nucleotides align to TRBD2. CDR1 and CDR2 (germline): MNHEY, SMNVEV (reference sequence). With V trimmed by 4 bases and J by 4 bases, 4 bases remained unmatched. The CDR3 has 15 amino acids. CDR3 bases: TGTGCCAGCAGTTCCGGGACTAGCGCTTACAATGAGCAGTTCTTC. Its protein product is CASSSGTSAYNEQFF.

The V gene is TRBV19, the J gene TRBJ1-4, with no clear D. Deletions cut 4 bases from V and 4 bases from J, with 13 bases between. The CDR3 sequence is 15 residues long. Germline values: CDR1 LNHDA, CDR2 SQIVND (reference sequence). The CDR3 DNA reads TGTGCCAGTAGTACCTGGACGGACTATAATGAAAAACTGTTTTTT. This codes for CASSTWTDYNEKLFF.

This chain uses TRBV5-4 with TRBJ2-3; TRBD1 might be the D (6 bases). Germline loops: CDR1 SGHNT, CDR2 YYREEE (reference sequence). The germline V and J ends were trimmed by 5 bases and 4 bases, with 14 bases remaining between them. The CDR3 spans 14 residues. Here the CDR3 DNA reads TGTGCCAGCAGGAAACAGGGAGTGGCAGATACGCAGTATTTT. Protein: CASRKQGVADTQYF.

The CDR3 protein is CASSLEGGVTEAFF. The CDR3 region has the DNA TGTGCCAGCAGCTTGGAGGGAGGGGTGACTGAAGCTTTCTTT. J is TRBJ1-1 and V is TRBV5-8, with a tentative D call TRBD1 (5 bases). CDR3 length: 14 amino acids. Germline values: CDR1 SGHTS, CDR2 YDEGEE. The ends were cut back, 0 bases at V and 5 bases at J, with 11 bases in the middle.

This chain links TRBV18 with TRBJ1-2, with 7 bases aligning to TRBD1. Germline CDR1 is KGHSH and CDR2 is LQKENI. CDR3 length equals 13 residues. V lost 4 bases, J lost 2 bases, and 1 base stayed unmatched. CDR3 nucleotide sequence: TGTGCCAGCTCACAGGGGGCAAACTATGGCTACACCTTC. This sequence encodes CASSQGANYGYTF.

The chain joins TRBV7-6 to TRBJ2-1; a possible D gene is TRBD2 (5 bases). Germline assignment: CDR1 SGHVS and CDR2 FNYEAQ. Between the trimmed V and J ends, which lost 5 bases and 4 bases, there was a span of 21 bases. This CDR3 is 17 amino acids long. The CDR3 coding sequence is TGTGCCAGCAGCCCCCGGCCGGAGCCCACGGGATACAATGAGCAGTTCTTC. Translated: CASSPRPEPTGYNEQFF.

The rearrangement joins TRBV7-3 to TRBJ2-3, with 7 positions matching TRBD1. The CDR3 extends over 15 amino acids. The junction had 10 bases not matched to a gene; V was cut back by 5 bases and J by 5 bases. Germline V gene sequence: CDR1 SGHTA, CDR2 FQGTGA. In DNA form, the CDR3 reads TGTGCCAGCAGCCAATTCCTGACAGGGTTAGATACGCAGTATTTT. Amino acid sequence: CASSQFLTGLDTQYF.

The genes are TRBV5-1 and TRBJ2-7; 9 positions match TRBD1. CDR1 and CDR2 from the germline V gene are SGHRS and YFSETQ. The CDR3 length is 14 residues. V lost 4 bases to trimming and J lost 4 bases; unmatched junction nucleotides: 6. CDR3 DNA: TGCGCCAGCAGCGTGAACAGGGGGCCTTACGAGCAGTACTTC. Amino acids: CASSVNRGPYEQYF. Using reference TRBV5-1 and TRBJ2-7 for the parts outside the CDR3, the full variable domain is KAGVTQTPRYLIKTRGQQVTLSCSPISGHRSVSWYQQTPGQGLQFLFEYFSETQRNKGNFPGRFSGRQFSNSRSEMNVSTLELGDSALYLCASSVNRGPYEQYFGPGTRLTVT.

The V gene is TRBV18, the J gene TRBJ1-2, with 10 positions matching TRBD1. CDR3 length: 13 residues. The germline V gene encodes CDR1 KGHSH and CDR2 LQKENI. J gave up 8 bases and V 3 bases, and 3 bases lay outside the gene matches. The CDR3 DNA sequence: TGTGCCAGCTCACCGGTGACAGGGGGCGGCTACACCTTC. It encodes CASSPVTGGGYTF.

The chain joins TRBV7-9 to TRBJ2-2; 11 bases map to TRBD1. The junction had 2 bases not matched to a gene; V was cut back by 3 bases and J by 5 bases. CDR1 and CDR2 (germline): SEHNR, FQNEAQ (reference sequence). This CDR3 contains 15 residues. The CDR3 here is CASSFRDRGTGELFF. CDR3 coding DNA: TGTGCCAGCAGCTTCAGGGACAGGGGGACCGGGGAGCTGTTTTTT.

The gene calls are TRBV9 and TRBJ2-5; TRBD1 matches at 9 bases. This CDR3 has 14 amino acids. V lost 2 bases to trimming and J lost 3 bases; unmatched junction nucleotides: 2. Germline V lookup: CDR1 SGDLS, CDR2 YYNGEE. DNA of the CDR3: TGTGCCAGCAGCGTGGGACAGGGCAAAGAGACCCAGTACTTC. Translating it yields CASSVGQGKETQYF.

The rearrangement joins TRBV9 to TRBJ2-1, with 7 positions matching TRBD1. The CDR3 spans 16 residues. Germline CDR1 reads SGDLS; CDR2 reads YYNGEE. After removal of 1 base from V and 1 base from J, the junction contained 5 bases not matched to a gene. CDR3 protein: CASSVRQGLSYNEQFF. The DNA for the CDR3 is TGTGCCAGCAGCGTACGACAGGGATTGTCCTACAATGAGCAGTTCTTC.